This T cell receptor beta chain was recovered during a study of cytomegalovirus exposure and HLA in healthy donors. 60 Vbeta and 13 Jbeta primers were used in PCR. This table comes from immunoSEQ multiplex PCR, and its TCRdb copy is limited to in-frame clones, with some not included. The repertoire consists of some 200,000 clones, with 60% to 85% occurring once and the leading ten covering 1.5%. V was pared by 0 bases and J by 2 bases, with 15 bases between. Germline CDR1 SGHDT, CDR2 YYEEEE. This CDR3 has 17 residues. Points from the study as a whole: TCR beta chains associated with HLA were, in a later analysis, more clonally expanded than equally common others. V- and J-gene trimming of TCR beta was linked (in a later analysis) to a missense DCLRE1C variant. Near-uniform donor sequencing depth was presumed by presence/absence analyses.

This clone was detected only once. Its cognate antigen is unknown. The J gene is TRBJ1-3, the V gene TRBV5-6; D ambiguous. The TCR originated in a girl aged 10-17 years in good health and CMV-seropositive. Sequencing was carried out using PBMCs. The CDR3 DNA reads as TGTGCCAGCAGCTTGGACTTTGACACCTCCACTGGAAACACCATATATTTT. Translated: CASSLDFDTSTGNTIYF.